This TCR beta chain is drawn from a study of T cells after yellow fever vaccination. Whole-study findings and limits: Across the CD4 and CD8 compartments, a small share of clonotypes was present in both.

MiXCR, applied by TCRdb to the 5' RACE reads, yields one record per CDR3 protein. The table includes 200,000 or so distinct CDR3 sequences, more than 6.5% detected once. The sample holds a few counts of this clonotype. Its antigen is undetermined. This CDR3 region has 14 residues. V gave up 3 bases and J gave up 0 bases, with 9 bases separating them. The germline CDR1 and CDR2 sequences are SGHAT and FQNNGV. This TCR derives from a man aged 30 to 39 who received the YFV17D yellow fever vaccine. This chain links TRBV11-2 with TRBJ2-7; D may be TRBD2 (6 bases). The sequencing used CD4+ T cells sorted from PBMCs, collected on the day of the yellow fever booster vaccination. The DNA for the CDR3 is TGTGCCAGCAGCTTGGAGCGGGCCTCCTACGAGCAGTACTTC. Its translation: CASSLERASYEQYF.